A single TCR beta chain is shown here with its context. There is no known antigen for this receptor. The record has no base qualities; no much larger clone is one base away. TCRbeta CDR3 regions were amplified from genomic DNA using the immunoSEQ Assay, a bias-controlled multiplex PCR. On the study's bioinformatics: Nucleated cell counts per sample were estimated from amplification of reference gene primers within the assay. Sequence reads were collapsed and filtered to measure the absolute abundance of every unique TCRbeta CDR3 rearrangement. Productive Simpson clonality was computed per sample as the square root of Simpson's diversity index over productive rearrangements. TCRdb stores this immuneACCESS table with in-frame sequences only. Part of the clones is absent; in the studies checked, under half of the shortfall reflects unresolved V genes, and no reason is known for the rest. V, J and clone size are those of that table, while D and trimming were read from the DNA. This sample lists approximately 98,000 clones; approximately 82% were detected once. The ten largest clones represent 3.5% to 5% of the sample.

This sample was included in a study of blood T cell repertoires in COVID-19 (dated by TCRdb to the early 2020s). General notes on the study: Collaborator samples came from the United States, Italy and Spain and covered acute and convalescent phases of COVID-19. The material from the prospective study consisted of cDNA or gDNA derived from T cells, B-cell-depleted T cells, or PBMCs. Subjects who had been exposed to COVID-19, were actively infected with it, or had recovered from it provided the deeply sampled blood TCRbeta repertoires that made up the dataset. A freely available public database, intended as a resource for researchers studying the immune response to SARS-CoV-2, is where the repertoires were released. The samples were drawn from the first 160 participants of the ongoing ImmuneRACE study and from 1,200 or so subjects provided by 6 global collaborators. The sample metadata nearly always contained a de-identified subject ID, COVID-19 status, age in years and sex. Where available, HLA class I and class II types were obtained from metadata supplied by the sample provider rather than from assay-based typing. Beyond this particular receptor, the publication reports: The amount of clinical and demographic metadata varied by source and participant and was provided uncurated.

The collaborating institutions used their own protocols to collect whole blood in K2EDTA tubes. For TCRbeta analysis, collaborator samples were shipped as frozen whole blood, as isolated PBMCs, or as DNA extracted from either sample type. V and J are truncated by 3 bases and 4 bases respectively, leaving an intervening sequence of 9 bases. The CDR3 holds 13 amino acids from the cysteine to the phenylalanine. Here the CDR3 DNA is all that survives: 39 bases in frame from base 1. The germline V gene yields KGHSH for CDR1 and LQKENI for CDR2. The chain is assembled from TRBV18 and TRBJ1-1; there is no confident call for the D gene. The source is a man in his fifties or sixties with acute or convalescent COVID-19. The specimen sequenced was peripheral blood. The CDR3 reads CASSPVAGTEAFF. Here is the DNA: TGTGCCAGCTCACCGGTAGCGGGCACTGAAGCTTTCTTT.